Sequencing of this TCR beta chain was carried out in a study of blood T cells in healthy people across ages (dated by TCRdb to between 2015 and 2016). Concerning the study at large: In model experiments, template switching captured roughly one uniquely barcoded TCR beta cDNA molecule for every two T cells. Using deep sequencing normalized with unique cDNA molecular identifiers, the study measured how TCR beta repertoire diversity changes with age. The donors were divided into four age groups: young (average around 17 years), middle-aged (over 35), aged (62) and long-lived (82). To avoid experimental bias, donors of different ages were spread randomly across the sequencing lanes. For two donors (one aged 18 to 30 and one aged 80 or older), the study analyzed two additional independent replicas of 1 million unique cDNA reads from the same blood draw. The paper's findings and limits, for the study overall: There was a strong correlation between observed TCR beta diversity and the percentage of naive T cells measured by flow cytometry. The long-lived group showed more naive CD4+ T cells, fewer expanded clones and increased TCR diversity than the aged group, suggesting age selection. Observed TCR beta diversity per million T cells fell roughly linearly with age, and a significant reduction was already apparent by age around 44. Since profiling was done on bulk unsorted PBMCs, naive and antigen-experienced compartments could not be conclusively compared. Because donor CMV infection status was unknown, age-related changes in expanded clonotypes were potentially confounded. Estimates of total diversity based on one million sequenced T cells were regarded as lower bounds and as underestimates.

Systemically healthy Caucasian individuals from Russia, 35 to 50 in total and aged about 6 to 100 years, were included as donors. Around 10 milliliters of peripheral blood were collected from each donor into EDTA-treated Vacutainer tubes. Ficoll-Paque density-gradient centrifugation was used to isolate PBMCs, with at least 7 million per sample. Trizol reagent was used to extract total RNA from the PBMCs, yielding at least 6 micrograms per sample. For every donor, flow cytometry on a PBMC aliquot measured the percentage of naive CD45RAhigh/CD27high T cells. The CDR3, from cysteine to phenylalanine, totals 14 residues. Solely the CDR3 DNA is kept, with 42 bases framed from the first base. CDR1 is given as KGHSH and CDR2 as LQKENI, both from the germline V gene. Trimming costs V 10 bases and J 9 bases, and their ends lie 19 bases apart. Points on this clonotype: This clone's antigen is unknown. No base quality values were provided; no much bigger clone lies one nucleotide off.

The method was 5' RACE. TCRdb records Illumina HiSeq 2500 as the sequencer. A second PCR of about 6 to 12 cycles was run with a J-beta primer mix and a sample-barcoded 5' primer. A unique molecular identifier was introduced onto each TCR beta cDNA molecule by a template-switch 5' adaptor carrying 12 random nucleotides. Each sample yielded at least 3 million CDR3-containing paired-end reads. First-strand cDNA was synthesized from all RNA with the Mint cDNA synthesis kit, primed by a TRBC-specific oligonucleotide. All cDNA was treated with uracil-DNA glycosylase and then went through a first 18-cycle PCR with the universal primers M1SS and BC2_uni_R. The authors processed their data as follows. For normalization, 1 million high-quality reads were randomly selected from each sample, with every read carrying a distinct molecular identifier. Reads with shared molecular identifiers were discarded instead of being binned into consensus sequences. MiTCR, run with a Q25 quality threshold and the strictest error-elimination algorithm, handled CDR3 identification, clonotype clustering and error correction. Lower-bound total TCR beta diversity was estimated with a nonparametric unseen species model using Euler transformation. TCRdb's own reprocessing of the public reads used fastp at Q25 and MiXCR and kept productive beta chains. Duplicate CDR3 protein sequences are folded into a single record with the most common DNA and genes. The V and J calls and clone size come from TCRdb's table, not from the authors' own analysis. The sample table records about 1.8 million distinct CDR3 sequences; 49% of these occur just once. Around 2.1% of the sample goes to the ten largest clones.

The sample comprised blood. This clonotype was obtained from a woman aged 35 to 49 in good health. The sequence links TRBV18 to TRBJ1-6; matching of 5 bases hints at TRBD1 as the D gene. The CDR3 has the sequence CATLAGTGTSPLHF. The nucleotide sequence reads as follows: TGTGCCACCCTAGCCGGGACCGGGACTTCACCCCTCCACTTT.